This T cell receptor (beta chain) was obtained from a study of T cell repertoires in cytomegalovirus infection. Across the whole study: Based on public TCR beta signatures, there were indications of CMV infection and of a matching HLA type.

The CDR3 contains 14 residues. V shed 2 bases, J shed 5 bases, and the junction held 5 bases outside the gene matches. The germline V gene has CDR1 SEHNR and CDR2 FQNEAQ (reference sequence). TCRdb used MiXCR to reprocess the reads, holding one entry per CDR3 protein. The sample carries about 450,000 distinct CDR3 sequences, 31% recorded once. This clonotype originated in a human donor in good health (CMV status not recorded). Some clones in this sample may be carry-over from other donors' samples. The V and J genes are TRBV7-9 and TRBJ2-5, with 7 bases aligning to TRBD1. The source material was PBMCs. The CDR3 DNA sequence: TGTGCCAGCAGCTTACATACAGGGGCCGAGACCCAGTACTTC. Translated: CASSLHTGAETQYF.